This T cell receptor (beta chain) derives from a study of cytomegalovirus exposure and HLA in healthy donors. Study-level findings and limits: The Asian-associated ancestry cluster reportedly had fewer N-insertions than the approximately 700-donor mean in a later analysis.

PCR employed 60 Vbeta and 13 Jbeta primers. The protocol was immunoSEQ multiplex PCR, while the TCRdb copy is restricted to in-frame clones and leaves out a portion. Seen here are about 110,000 clones, around 85% observed once, and the top ten hold 6.5% to 7%. The CDR3 loop spans 16 amino acids. V lost 1 base and J 7 bases, leaving 17 bases between the germline ends. CDR1 is LNHNV, CDR2 YYDKDF, per germline (reference sequence). In regard to this clone: Its specificity is unknown.

The chain uses TRBV15 and TRBJ2-4; D unclear. What was sequenced was PBMCs. The clonotype was recovered from a man aged 25 to 45 in good health and CMV-seropositive. The CDR3 sequence is CATSRGAGRLSNIQYF. DNA of the CDR3: TGTGCCACCAGCAGAGGGGCTGGAAGGCTATCTAACATTCAGTACTTC.